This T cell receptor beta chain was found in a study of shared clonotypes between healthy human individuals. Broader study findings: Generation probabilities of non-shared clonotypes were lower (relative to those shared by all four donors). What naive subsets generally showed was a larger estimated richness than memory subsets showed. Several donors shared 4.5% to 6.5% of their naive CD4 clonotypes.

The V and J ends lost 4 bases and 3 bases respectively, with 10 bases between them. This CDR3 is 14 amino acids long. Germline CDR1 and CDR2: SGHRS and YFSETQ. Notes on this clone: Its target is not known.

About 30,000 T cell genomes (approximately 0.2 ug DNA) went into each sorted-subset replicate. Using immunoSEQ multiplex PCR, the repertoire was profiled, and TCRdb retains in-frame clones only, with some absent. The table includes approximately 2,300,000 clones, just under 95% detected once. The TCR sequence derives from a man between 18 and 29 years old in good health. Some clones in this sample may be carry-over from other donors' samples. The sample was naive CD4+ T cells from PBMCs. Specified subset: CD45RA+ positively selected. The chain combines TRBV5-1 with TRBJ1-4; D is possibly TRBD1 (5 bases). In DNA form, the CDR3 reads TGCGCCAGCAGCCCTCGGGGGGCTAATGAAAAACTGTTTTTT. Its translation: CASSPRGANEKLFF.